The rows below give T cell receptor beta chains drawn from one sample of a study of PD-L1 blockade in urothelial cancer. The repertoire was sequenced with immunoSEQ multiplex PCR; TCRdb's copy has only in-frame clones and lacks some. The data hold some 53,000 clones, with around 74% observed a single time. Sequencing used PBMCs, obtained around atezolizumab (anti-PD-L1) treatment. The receptors come from a man between 65 and 80 years old with urothelial cancer. The CDR3 runs from the conserved cysteine through the conserved F or W. The order of the fields is J gene, clone size, V gene, D gene, CDR3 DNA, CDR3 protein. A D gene is named only where the DNA matches it firmly. For some rows the clone size is stated as once, few or many, or as a class when expanded; others skip it.

j_call: TRBJ2-3
clone_size: once
v_call: TRBV10-3
d_call: TRBD2
cdr3_nt: TGTGCCATCAGTGATTTGGCGGGAGGCGGGAATACGCAGTATTTT
cdr3_aa: CAISDLAGGGNTQYF

j_call: TRBJ2-5
clone_size: few
v_call: TRBV7-2
d_call: TRBD2
cdr3_nt: TGTGCCAGCAGCTCTGGACTAGCGGGGGGCAAAGAGACCCAGTACTTC
cdr3_aa: CASSSGLAGGKETQYF

j_call: TRBJ2-3
clone_size: NA
v_call: TRBV7-9
d_call: NA
cdr3_nt: TGTGCCAGCAGCTTAGCGCAGGGCACCACAGATACGCAGTATTTT
cdr3_aa: CASSLAQGTTDTQYF

j_call: TRBJ2-7
clone_size: NA
v_call: TRBV7-6
d_call: NA
cdr3_nt: TGTGCCAGCAGCCCCCAAAGGGAGAGTTACGAGCAGTACTTC
cdr3_aa: CASSPQRESYEQYF

j_call: TRBJ1-5
clone_size: NA
v_call: TRBV9
d_call: TRBD1
cdr3_nt: TGTGCCAGCAGCGGGGACAGTATGGGTCAGCCCCAGCATTTT
cdr3_aa: CASSGDSMGQPQHF

j_call: TRBJ2-3
clone_size: NA
v_call: TRBV7-2
d_call: NA
cdr3_nt: TGTGCCAGCAGCTTAGACAACTATGGCACAGATACGCAGTATTTT
cdr3_aa: CASSLDNYGTDTQYF

j_call: TRBJ2-7
clone_size: NA
v_call: TRBV7-3
d_call: NA
cdr3_nt: TGTGCCAGCAGCCCAGGGGGGCAACTAGCCTACGAGCAGTACTTC
cdr3_aa: CASSPGGQLAYEQYF

j_call: TRBJ2-1
clone_size: NA
v_call: TRBV5-1
d_call: TRBD2
cdr3_nt: TGCGCCAGCAGCTTGGCGAGCGGGGGGACCACTATCAATGAGCAGTTCTTC
cdr3_aa: CASSLASGGTTINEQFF

j_call: TRBJ1-3
clone_size: NA
v_call: TRBV7-6
d_call: NA
cdr3_nt: TGTGCCAGCAGCTTAGCGCTCAGTCCTGGAAACACCATATATTTT
cdr3_aa: CASSLALSPGNTIYF

j_call: TRBJ2-1
clone_size: NA
v_call: TRBV7-2
d_call: NA
cdr3_nt: TGTGCCAGCAGCCCCCAGGCCACGGCTACCTCCAACAATGAGCAGTTCTTC
cdr3_aa: CASSPQATATSNNEQFF

j_call: TRBJ2-3
clone_size: NA
v_call: TRBV7-3
d_call: TRBD2
cdr3_nt: TGTGCCAGCAGCGCTAGGGCGGGGGGCCTAGTAGATACGCAGTATTTT
cdr3_aa: CASSARAGGLVDTQYF

j_call: TRBJ2-5
clone_size: NA
v_call: TRBV7-2
d_call: NA
cdr3_nt: TGTGCCAGCAGCTTACCAGGGGCTACCCAGTACTTC
cdr3_aa: CASSLPGATQYF

j_call: TRBJ2-5
clone_size: NA
v_call: TRBV19
d_call: NA
cdr3_nt: TGTGCCAGTCAACCTAGGGACTCCCATGGGGAGACCCAGTACTTC
cdr3_aa: CASQPRDSHGETQYF

j_call: TRBJ1-1
clone_size: NA
v_call: TRBV2
d_call: TRBD1
cdr3_nt: TGTGCCAGCAGCGACAGGGGGCGTAGGACTGAAGCTTTCTTT
cdr3_aa: CASSDRGRRTEAFF

j_call: TRBJ2-2
clone_size: NA
v_call: TRBV7-3
d_call: TRBD1
cdr3_nt: TGTGCCAGCAGCCGTGGACAGGGAGGCGGGGAGCTGTTTTTT
cdr3_aa: CASSRGQGGGELFF

j_call: TRBJ1-1
clone_size: once
v_call: TRBV12-5
d_call: NA
cdr3_nt: TGTGCTAGTGGCCCCCCAGGGGACGGTGAAGCTTTCTTT
cdr3_aa: CASGPPGDGEAFF

j_call: TRBJ2-2
clone_size: few
v_call: TRBV2
d_call: NA
cdr3_nt: TGTGCCAGCATGGGGGGGGCGAGCACCGGGGAGCTGTTTTTT
cdr3_aa: CASMGGASTGELFF

j_call: TRBJ2-7
clone_size: NA
v_call: TRBV27
d_call: TRBD2
cdr3_nt: TGTGCCAGCAGCCTAGCGGGAGGGGTCTACGAGCAGTACTTC
cdr3_aa: CASSLAGGVYEQYF

j_call: TRBJ2-1
clone_size: NA
v_call: TRBV7-2
d_call: NA
cdr3_nt: TGTGCCAGCAGCTTGTCGTCTAGCGCTAACAATGAGCAGTTCTTC
cdr3_aa: CASSLSSSANNEQFF

j_call: TRBJ1-5
clone_size: few
v_call: TRBV7-2
d_call: NA
cdr3_nt: TGTGCCAGCAGCGACTTCAATCAGCCCCAGCATTTT
cdr3_aa: CASSDFNQPQHF

j_call: TRBJ2-3
clone_size: NA
v_call: TRBV7-3
d_call: NA
cdr3_nt: TGTGCCAGCAGCTCCCTAAAAACACAGGGCGGTACGCAGTATTTT
cdr3_aa: CASSSLKTQGGTQYF

j_call: TRBJ1-4
clone_size: NA
v_call: TRBV14
d_call: TRBD1
cdr3_nt: TGTGCCAGGGAGGGGACAGTCAATGAAAAACTGTTTTTT
cdr3_aa: CAREGTVNEKLFF

j_call: TRBJ1-2
clone_size: few
v_call: TRBV4-1
d_call: NA
cdr3_nt: TGCGCCAGCAGGTCTGAGGCGGGGAACTATGGCTACACCTTC
cdr3_aa: CASRSEAGNYGYTF

j_call: TRBJ2-7
clone_size: few
v_call: TRBV18
d_call: TRBD2
cdr3_nt: TGTGCCAGCTCACCTCCGACTAGCGGTCCCTACGAGCAGTACTTC
cdr3_aa: CASSPPTSGPYEQYF

j_call: TRBJ1-2
clone_size: few
v_call: TRBV28
d_call: NA
cdr3_nt: TGTGCCAGCAGTTTTGGGGGGGCGGGAGGCTACACCTTC
cdr3_aa: CASSFGGAGGYTF

j_call: TRBJ1-1
clone_size: NA
v_call: TRBV5-1
d_call: NA
cdr3_nt: TGCGCCAGCAGCCCTGACAATAGGGCGGGACGGCATCATTCGAACACTGAAGCTTTCTTT
cdr3_aa: CASSPDNRAGRHHSNTEAFF

j_call: TRBJ2-2
clone_size: NA
v_call: TRBV2
d_call: TRBD2
cdr3_nt: TGTGCCAGCAGGCTAGCGGGGGCGAACACCGGGGAGCTGTTTTTT
cdr3_aa: CASRLAGANTGELFF

j_call: TRBJ2-3
clone_size: NA
v_call: TRBV27
d_call: NA
cdr3_nt: TGTGCCAGCAGAACCTTTGGGGCCCCTAGCACAGATACGCAGTATTTT
cdr3_aa: CASRTFGAPSTDTQYF